This entry lists 32 T cell receptor beta chains sequenced from one sample in a study of blood T cell repertoires in COVID-19. The data were produced by immunoSEQ multiplex PCR, yet TCRdb's version contains in-frame clones alone and is incomplete. This repertoire shows 35,000 to 50,000 clones, under 90% found once; its top ten account for about 4%. Sequencing used peripheral blood. The receptors come from a woman in her 70s with acute or convalescent COVID-19.

The rearrangement joins TRBV11-2 to TRBJ2-7; 8 nucleotides line up with TRBD2. The germline CDR1 and CDR2 sequences are SGHAT and FQNNGV. V dropped 3 bases and J dropped 4; count of bases not matched to a gene: 8. The CDR3 sequence is 15 residues long. DNA for the CDR3: TGTGCCAGCAGCTTGAAAGCGGGAGAAAATTACGAGCAGTACTTC. This translates into CASSLKAGENYEQYF.

The chain is built from TRBV6-5 and TRBJ2-1; D is undetermined. The germline V and J ends were trimmed by 5 bases and 6 bases, with 17 bases remaining between them. The CDR3 extends over 15 amino acids. CDR1 and CDR2 (germline): MNHEY, SVGAGI. CDR3 in DNA: TGTGCCAGCAGTCCCGACGGGTGGCGTCGCAATGAGCAGTTCTTC. Translated: CASSPDGWRRNEQFF.

The chain joins TRBV11-2 to TRBJ2-1; D call uncertain. Germline V gives CDR1 SGHAT, CDR2 FQNNGV. CDR3 size: 11 residues. V shed 3 bases and J shed 8 bases, with 5 bases lying between them. The CDR3 protein is CASSLADEQFF. CDR3 DNA: TGTGCCAGCAGCTTGGCGGATGAGCAGTTCTTC.

This sequence joins TRBV3-1 (or the pseudogene TRBV3-2) and TRBJ2-5; 12 bases are a match to TRBD2. The CDR3 is made up of 14 amino acids. With 4 bases clipped from V and 4 bases from J, the junction kept 1 base outside the gene matches. CDR1 LGHDT and CDR2 YNNKEL come from the germline V gene (reference sequence). The CDR3 coding sequence is TGTGCCAGCAGCCCACTAGCGGGAGGAGAGACCCAGTACTTC. Encoded protein: CASSPLAGGETQYF.

The chain recombines TRBV19 with TRBJ2-5; 7 positions match TRBD1. This CDR3 is built from 13 residues. Germline-derived CDR1 and CDR2 are LNHDA and SQIVND (reference sequence). V trimming: 7 bases; J trimming: 2 bases; junction bases outside the gene matches: 4. The CDR3 DNA reads TGTGCCAGTACCCGACAGGGTCAAGAGACCCAGTACTTC. This encodes CASTRQGQETQYF.

The genes are TRBV5-1 and TRBJ2-1; D not certain. Deletions cut 9 bases from V and 0 bases from J, with 16 bases between. Per the germline V gene, CDR1 is SGHRS and CDR2 is YFSETQ. The CDR3 totals 15 residues. DNA for the CDR3: TGCGCCACCCGACTGGCGCGTAGCTCCTACAATGAGCAGTTCTTC. It specifies CATRLARSSYNEQFF.

The chain has TRBV27 and TRBJ2-5, with D maybe TRBD1 (6 bases). V was pared by 6 bases and J by 4 bases, with 18 bases between. Germline loops: CDR1 MNHEY, CDR2 SMNVEV (reference sequence). The CDR3 loop spans 15 amino acids. Here the CDR3 reads CASRTWGRGGETQYF. In DNA form, the CDR3 reads TGTGCCAGCAGAACGTGGGGCCGAGGGGGAGAGACCCAGTACTTC.

This clone is a singleton in its sample. The V and J genes are TRBV28 and TRBJ2-7; the match to TRBD1 covers 9 bases. Germline values: CDR1 MDHEN, CDR2 SYDVKM. The CDR3 sequence is 16 residues long. V was pared by 8 bases and J by 6 bases, with 17 bases of the junction left unmatched. CDR3: CASGPHTGTGYGEQYF. In nucleotides, the CDR3 is TGTGCCAGCGGGCCCCATACCGGGACAGGGTATGGCGAGCAGTACTTC.

This clone was seen a single time. The chain recombines TRBV18 with TRBJ1-2, with D perhaps TRBD1 (6 bases). The CDR3 spans 13 residues. CDR1 is KGHSH, CDR2 LQKENI, per germline. The ends were cut back, 6 bases at V and 6 bases at J, with 14 bases in the middle. The DNA for the CDR3 is TGTGCCAGCTCCCCGGTTTCAGGGGATGGCTACACCTTC. The encoded protein is CASSPVSGDGYTF.

This clone has just a few counts. The rearrangement uses TRBV30 and TRBJ2-1, with 8 positions matching TRBD2. V was clipped by 2 bases and J by 10 bases; unmatched bases: 28. The length of the CDR3 is 20 residues. Germline V lookup: CDR1 GTSNPN, CDR2 SVGIG (reference sequence). The CDR3 is CAWSFRGGLRERLGSREQFF. The CDR3 coding sequence is TGTGCCTGGAGTTTCCGGGGGGGACTGAGGGAGAGACTTGGGTCACGAGAGCAGTTCTTC.

The chain joins TRBV13 to TRBJ2-1; 12 bases map to TRBD2. The CDR3 runs to 17 residues. Germline CDR1 and CDR2: PRHDT and FYEKMQ (reference sequence). With V trimmed by 6 bases and J by 6 bases, 12 bases remained unmatched. The CDR3 reads CASSSRLAGVIGNEQFF. Written as DNA, the CDR3 is TGTGCCAGCAGTTCCCGACTAGCGGGAGTTATTGGCAATGAGCAGTTCTTC. Variable domain in full (rest from reference TRBV13 and TRBJ2-1): AAGVIQSPRHLIKEKRETATLKCYPIPRHDTVYWYQQGPGQDPQFLISFYEKMQSDKGSIPDRFSAQQFSDYHSELNMSSLELGDSALYFCASSSRLAGVIGNEQFFGPGTRLTVL.

This clone was seen a few times. The V and J genes are TRBV12-5 and TRBJ2-5; 7 positions match TRBD1. The CDR3 is 15 residues long. From germline, CDR1 is LGHNT and CDR2 FRNRAP. The ends lost 5 bases at V and 3 bases at J; junction bases unmatched: 9. CDR3 protein: CASGHSTGYEETQYF. CDR3 DNA sequence: TGTGCTAGTGGTCACTCGACAGGGTACGAAGAGACCCAGTACTTC.

This chain connects TRBV7-3 to TRBJ2-7, with 11 positions matching TRBD2. The CDR3 has 15 amino acids. Germline lookup yields CDR1 SGHTA and CDR2 FQGTGA. Trimming at V came to 3 bases and at J to 0 bases, leaving 1 base not matched to a gene. In nucleotides, the CDR3 is TGTGCCAGCAGCTTTCTAGCGGGAGGCTCCTACGAGCAGTACTTC. Encoded protein: CASSFLAGGSYEQYF.

The chain is built from TRBV3-1 (or the pseudogene TRBV3-2) and TRBJ1-1; possibly TRBD1 for D (5 bases). The CDR3 runs 13 residues. CDR1 and CDR2 from the germline V gene are LGHDT and YNNKEL (reference sequence). V lost 7 bases and J lost 2, with 11 bases in between. The CDR3, as DNA: TGTGCCAGCAATTTTAGGGGAAACACTGAAGCTTTCTTT. Protein: CASNFRGNTEAFF.

V and J are TRBV6-2 or TRBV6-3 and TRBJ2-3; D is unresolved. V was clipped by 4 bases and J by 4 bases, with 15 bases between them. Germline CDR1 MNHEY, CDR2 SVGEGT. The CDR3 sequence is 15 residues long. This chain's CDR3 is CASSSLTRVSDTQYF. The CDR3 DNA sequence: TGTGCCAGCAGTTCTCTTACCCGGGTCTCAGATACGCAGTATTTT.

The V and J genes are TRBV4-3 and TRBJ2-3; D possibly corresponds to TRBD2 (5 bases). The V gene lost 3 bases and the J gene lost 6 bases, with 13 bases spanning the gap. The CDR3 contains 14 residues. Germline V gives CDR1 LGHNA, CDR2 YSLEER. The CDR3 reads CASSQTTPGDTQYF. CDR3 nucleotides: TGCGCCAGCAGCCAGACAACCCCGGGGGATACGCAGTATTTT.

The chain couples TRBV4-2 to TRBJ1-4; maybe TRBD1 (5 bases). CDR1 and CDR2 (germline): LGHNA, YNFKEQ. Deletions cut 0 bases from V and 8 bases from J, with 22 bases between. The CDR3 is 18 residues long. In nucleotides, the CDR3 is TGTGCCAGCAGCCAAGACGCCCGCCTCGGGGGACTCGGGGAAAAACTGTTTTTT. It is translated as CASSQDARLGGLGEKLFF.

The chain combines TRBV7-6 with TRBJ2-5; the match to TRBD1 covers 10 bases. The V gene end was trimmed by 1 base and the J gene end by 4 bases; junction bases not matched to a gene: 3. Per the germline V gene, CDR1 is SGHVS and CDR2 is FNYEAQ. The CDR3 length is 15 residues. This chain's CDR3 is CASSLGGDRGETQYF. The CDR3 region has the DNA TGTGCCAGCAGCTTAGGAGGGGACAGGGGAGAGACCCAGTACTTC.

In this sample, this clone turned up once. The rearrangement uses TRBV19 and TRBJ1-2, with D perhaps matching TRBD1 (6 bases). The V end was cut by 6 bases, the J end by 2 bases, with 16 bases between. CDR1 is LNHDA and CDR2 is SQIVND in the germline V gene (reference sequence). CDR3 size: 15 residues. CDR3 protein: CASRANPTGNYGYTF. CDR3 in DNA: TGTGCCAGTAGGGCAAACCCCACAGGGAACTATGGCTACACCTTC.

The V and J genes are TRBV19 and TRBJ1-4, with D possibly being TRBD1 (5 bases). CDR3 size: 16 residues. Trimming removed 5 bases at V and 6 bases at J, with 19 bases between. Looked up from germline, CDR1 is LNHDA and CDR2 is SQIVND (reference sequence). In DNA form, the CDR3 reads TGTGCCAGTAGTCGATTCCGGGGAGGGGTGGATGAAAAACTGTTTTTT. This translates into CASSRFRGGVDEKLFF.

In this sample, this clone turned up a few times. Its ends do not fully match the called genes, so a read error is possible. This chain links TRBV7-9 with TRBJ2-7; a possible D gene is TRBD2 (5 bases). The CDR3 sequence is 12 residues long. The germline V gene encodes CDR1 SEHNR and CDR2 FQNEAQ (reference sequence). DNA of the CDR3: TGTGCCAGCAGCTTAGGGTTCTCGGACTCAACCTTC. It is translated as CASSLGFSDSTF.

The chain is built from TRBV18 and TRBJ1-4, with TRBD1 matching 7 bases. The CDR3 has 16 amino acids. Germline CDR1 and CDR2: KGHSH and LQKENI. V trimming: 3 bases; J trimming: 4 bases; junction bases outside the gene matches: 8. As DNA, the CDR3 is TGTGCCAGCTCACCTGGGACAGCCTCGCTTAATGAAAAACTGTTTTTT. Its translation is CASSPGTASLNEKLFF. Drawing the rest from reference TRBV18 and TRBJ1-4, the complete variable domain is NAGVMQNPRHLVRRRGQEARLRCSPMKGHSHVYWYRQLPEEGLKFMVYLQKENIIDESGMPKERFSAEFPKEGPSILRIQQVVRGDSAAYFCASSPGTASLNEKLFFGSGTQLSVL.

J is TRBJ2-2 and V is TRBV19; 8 positions agree with TRBD2. Looked up from germline, CDR1 is LNHDA and CDR2 is SQIVND (reference sequence). The CDR3 has 16 amino acids. Germline trimming cut 10 bases from V and 5 bases from J; bases unmatched to any gene: 15. The CDR3 DNA sequence: TGTGCCACCCTTAGCGGGAACCCCTTTGGTACCGGGGAGCTGTTTTTT. Amino acid sequence: CATLSGNPFGTGELFF.

This clone was observed a few times. V usage is TRBV9 and J usage is TRBJ2-3; D not resolved. CDR1 SGDLS and CDR2 YYNGEE come from the germline V gene. The germline V and J ends were trimmed by 4 bases and 3 bases, with 6 bases remaining between them. The CDR3 has 12 amino acids. The chain's CDR3 is CASSPGTDTQYF. In DNA, the CDR3 is TGTGCCAGCAGCCCCGGGACAGATACGCAGTATTTT.

The genes are TRBV5-5 and TRBJ1-5; 7 nucleotides match TRBD1. Germline CDR1 is SGHKS and CDR2 is YYEKEE (reference sequence). The CDR3 consists of 14 residues. With 4 bases clipped from V and 2 bases from J, the junction kept 3 bases outside the gene matches. CDR3 sequence reads: CASSPGTGNQPQHF. CDR3 coding DNA: TGTGCCAGCAGCCCCGGGACAGGCAATCAGCCCCAGCATTTT.

The chain has TRBV7-8 and TRBJ2-7; tentatively, D is TRBD2 (6 bases). CDR3 length: 16 amino acids. Germline CDR1 is SGHVS and CDR2 is FQNEAQ. V was cut by 5 bases and J by 0 bases, with 17 bases left in between. CDR3 sequence (DNA): TGTGCCAGCAGCCCCCATTTGACCGGGAGCTCCTACGAGCAGTACTTC. Its protein product is CASSPHLTGSSYEQYF.

The CDR3 DNA follows: TGTGCCAGCAGCTTGGGGCCCCTCAATGAGCAGTTCTTC. Its protein product is CASSLGPLNEQFF. The chain joins TRBV5-4 to TRBJ2-1; D remains ambiguous. Germline assignment: CDR1 SGHNT and CDR2 YYREEE (reference sequence). V was shortened by 0 bases and J by 6 bases, with 7 bases between the two germline ends. This CDR3 region has 13 residues.

The chain employs TRBV19 and TRBJ1-5; D is possibly TRBD1 (6 bases). With 7 bases removed from V and 4 bases from J, the gap between germline ends came to 29 bases. This CDR3 is built from 19 residues. Germline V gene lookup returns CDR1 LNHDA and CDR2 SQIVND (reference sequence). This CDR3 is CASTQRGGANSLLNQPQHF. As DNA, the CDR3 is TGTGCCAGTACTCAAAGGGGGGGCGCAAACTCCCTATTGAATCAGCCCCAGCATTTT.

The chain recombines TRBV19 with TRBJ2-2; no firm D call. In germline, CDR1 is LNHDA, CDR2 SQIVND (reference sequence). This CDR3 is built from 14 residues. The ends were cut back, 7 bases at V and 0 bases at J, with 9 bases in the middle. CDR3 in DNA: TGTGCCAGTAACAACCCCCCGAACACCGGGGAGCTGTTTTTT. Its translation: CASNNPPNTGELFF.

This clone appeared a single time. The rearrangement joins TRBV7-3 to TRBJ2-3; 7 nucleotides match TRBD2. CDR3 length: 16 amino acids. From germline, CDR1 is SGHTA and CDR2 FQGTGA. The trim removed 3 bases at V and 0 bases at J, leaving 6 bases unmatched. CDR3 sequence reads: CASSLRGTTSTDTQYF. DNA for the CDR3: TGTGCCAGCAGCTTGCGGGGGACTACTAGCACAGATACGCAGTATTTT.

This clone was seen more than once but under ten times. The chain employs TRBV3-1 (or the pseudogene TRBV3-2) and TRBJ1-1; D perhaps matches TRBD1 (6 bases). Germline loops: CDR1 LGHDT, CDR2 YNNKEL (reference sequence). This CDR3 region has 15 residues. V dropped 4 bases and J dropped 6 bases, with 18 bases sitting between them. CDR3 sequence (DNA): TGTGCCAGCAGCCTGGCAGGTATCGCAGGGGCTGAAGCTTTCTTT. It is translated as CASSLAGIAGAEAFF.

V and J are TRBV15 and TRBJ1-2; D call uncertain. From germline, CDR1 is LNHNV and CDR2 YYDKDF (reference sequence). The CDR3 has 15 residues. The V end was cut by 0 bases, the J end by 2 bases, with 10 bases between. The CDR3 is CATSRDREENYGYTF. The CDR3, as DNA: TGTGCCACCAGCAGAGACCGGGAAGAAAACTATGGCTACACCTTC.